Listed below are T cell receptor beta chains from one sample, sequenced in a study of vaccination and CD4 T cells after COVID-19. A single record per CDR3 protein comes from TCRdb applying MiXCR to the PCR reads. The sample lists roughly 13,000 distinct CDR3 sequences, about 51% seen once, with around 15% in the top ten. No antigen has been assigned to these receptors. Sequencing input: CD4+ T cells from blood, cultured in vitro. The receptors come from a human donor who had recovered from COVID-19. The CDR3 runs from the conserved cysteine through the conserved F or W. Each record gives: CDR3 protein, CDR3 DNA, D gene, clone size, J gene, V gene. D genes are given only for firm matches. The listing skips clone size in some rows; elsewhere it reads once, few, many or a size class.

CDR3 protein: CASSSTSPYGYTF; CDR3 DNA: TGCGCCAGCAGCTCGACTAGCCCATATGGCTACACCTTC; D gene: -; clone size: -; J gene: TRBJ1-2; V gene: TRBV5-1
CDR3 protein: CSARTGGIETQYF; CDR3 DNA: TGCAGTGCCCGGACAGGGGGGATCGAGACCCAGTACTTC; D gene: TRBD1; clone size: -; J gene: TRBJ2-5; V gene: TRBV20-1
CDR3 protein: CAISEDRQNGNQPQHF; CDR3 DNA: TGTGCCATCAGTGAGGACAGACAGAACGGCAATCAGCCCCAGCATTTT; D gene: -; clone size: few; J gene: TRBJ1-5; V gene: TRBV10-3
CDR3 protein: CSARDLRVTYTEAFF; CDR3 DNA: TGCAGTGCTAGAGATCTGCGGGTTACTTACACTGAAGCTTTCTTT; D gene: -; clone size: -; J gene: TRBJ1-1; V gene: TRBV20-1
CDR3 protein: CASSSPPGQGHSNQPQHF; CDR3 DNA: TGTGCCAGCAGTTCTCCTCCGGGACAGGGGCATAGCAATCAGCCCCAGCATTTT; D gene: TRBD1; clone size: -; J gene: TRBJ1-5; V gene: TRBV28
CDR3 protein: CAWSVLGENTEAFF; CDR3 DNA: TGTGCCTGGAGTGTACTGGGGGAAAACACTGAAGCTTTCTTT; D gene: -; clone size: -; J gene: TRBJ1-1; V gene: TRBV30
CDR3 protein: CASSLGDRAYNEQFF; CDR3 DNA: TGTGCCAGCAGTTTAGGGGACAGGGCTTACAATGAGCAGTTCTTC; D gene: TRBD1; clone size: -; J gene: TRBJ2-1; V gene: TRBV27
CDR3 protein: CASSSPQGRSSYEQYF; CDR3 DNA: TGTGCCAGCAGTTCCCCACAGGGGAGGAGCTCCTACGAGCAGTACTTC; D gene: -; clone size: -; J gene: TRBJ2-7; V gene: TRBV27
CDR3 protein: CASSFRTGTGAEAFF; CDR3 DNA: TGTGCCAGCAGTTTTCGGACAGGGACGGGCGCTGAAGCTTTCTTT; D gene: TRBD1; clone size: -; J gene: TRBJ1-1; V gene: TRBV27
CDR3 protein: CASSSAWNSNQPQHF; CDR3 DNA: TGTGCCAGTAGTTCAGCATGGAATAGCAATCAGCCCCAGCATTTT; D gene: -; clone size: -; J gene: TRBJ1-5; V gene: TRBV19
CDR3 protein: CASAPKATVGSPLHF; CDR3 DNA: TGTGCCAGCGCCCCTAAGGCGACGGTTGGTTCACCCCTCCACTTT; D gene: -; clone size: few; J gene: TRBJ1-6; V gene: TRBV6-1
CDR3 protein: CAIIHDRGKETQYF; CDR3 DNA: TGTGCCATCATTCATGACAGGGGGAAAGAGACCCAGTACTTC; D gene: TRBD1; clone size: once; J gene: TRBJ2-5; V gene: TRBV10-3
CDR3 protein: CASSEIGEAQYF; CDR3 DNA: TGTGCCAGCAGTGAAATAGGAGAGGCCCAGTACTTC; D gene: -; clone size: -; J gene: TRBJ2-5; V gene: TRBV2
CDR3 protein: CAISEWGADTQYF; CDR3 DNA: TGTGCCATCAGTGAGTGGGGGGCAGATACGCAGTATTTT; D gene: -; clone size: -; J gene: TRBJ2-3; V gene: TRBV10-3
CDR3 protein: CASSGLAGGSYEQYF; CDR3 DNA: TGTGCCAGCAGTGGACTAGCGGGAGGATCCTACGAGCAGTACTTC; D gene: TRBD2; clone size: few; J gene: TRBJ2-7; V gene: TRBV6-1
CDR3 protein: CASSRGGTSKNIQYF; CDR3 DNA: TGTGCCAGTAGTAGAGGGGGAACCTCCAAAAACATTCAGTACTTC; D gene: -; clone size: -; J gene: TRBJ2-4; V gene: TRBV19
CDR3 protein: CASSSGQGAYEQYF; CDR3 DNA: TGCGCCAGCAGCTCTGGACAGGGGGCGTACGAGCAGTACTTC; D gene: TRBD1; clone size: -; J gene: TRBJ2-7; V gene: TRBV5-1
CDR3 protein: CASTWDSANEKLFF; CDR3 DNA: TGCGCCAGCACTTGGGACAGCGCTAATGAAAAACTGTTTTTT; D gene: TRBD1; clone size: few; J gene: TRBJ1-4; V gene: TRBV10-2
CDR3 protein: CATRSGDYGYTF; CDR3 DNA: TGTGCCACAAGGTCCGGGGACTATGGCTACACCTTC; D gene: -; clone size: few; J gene: TRBJ1-2; V gene: TRBV28
CDR3 protein: CASTAGTGELFF; CDR3 DNA: TGTGCCAGCACAGCGGGGACCGGGGAGCTGTTTTTT; D gene: TRBD2; clone size: -; J gene: TRBJ2-2; V gene: TRBV2
CDR3 protein: CASSSGAKLEAFF; CDR3 DNA: TGTGCCAGCAGTTCCGGGGCAAAACTAGAAGCTTTCTTT; D gene: -; clone size: -; J gene: TRBJ1-1; V gene: TRBV27
CDR3 protein: CASSLYGGKPTDTQYF; CDR3 DNA: TGTGCCAGCAGCTTATATGGCGGGAAGCCGACAGATACGCAGTATTTT; D gene: -; clone size: -; J gene: TRBJ2-3; V gene: TRBV7-3
CDR3 protein: CASSPTGTATYGYTF; CDR3 DNA: TGTGCCAGCTCACCAACCGGGACAGCCACCTATGGCTACACCTTC; D gene: TRBD1; clone size: -; J gene: TRBJ1-2; V gene: TRBV18